This TCR beta chain originates from a study of T cells expressing NK-cell markers (dated by TCRdb to the early 2020s). Describing the broader study: TCR beta-chain repertoires were profiled in sorted CD3+CD56+NKG2C+, CD3+CD56+NKG2C- and CD3+CD56-NKG2C+ T-cell subsets from roughly eight donors. Seven of the eight sequenced donors were HCMV-seropositive and one was HCMV-seronegative. Randomly selected healthy volunteers, three men and five women, were used as the eight sequenced donors. The libraries were sequenced on Illumina HiSeq 2000/2500, MiSeq or NextSeq, producing 2 x 150 bp reads. On the study overall, not on this receptor specifically: Those dominant clonotypes were again the most abundant among CD3+CD56-NKG2C+ cells in a few donors, at about 25-60.1%. In a handful of donors, the dominant CD3+CD56+NKG2C+ clonotypes were among the top 10 CD8+ clonotypes and accounted for about 1.0-7.5% of CD8+ T cells. Whether the expanded NKG2C-expressing T cell clones were specific for HCMV antigens remained unclear.

In regard to this clonotype: What this receptor recognizes is not known.

The run used an Illumina HiSeq 2000. 5'RACE template switching, by which a universal primer site and unique molecular identifiers were added, was used to make TCR beta cDNA libraries. Synthesis of cDNA was primed from the TCR beta constant segment and was followed by two consecutive PCR amplification steps. Per the original workflow: MIGEC was used to demultiplex reads and group the reads by UMI, and MiTCR was used to assemble and quantify clonotypes. To remove erroneous sequences, TCR cDNA sequences were retained only when supported by two or more reads. Downstream repertoire analysis used the tcR package, and clonotypes were matched across fractions by CDR3 nucleotide sequence plus V segment. Antigen specificity was annotated against VDJdb with VDJmatch, allowing one amino acid substitution in CDR3. TCRdb reprocessed the reads and provides one entry for every CDR3 protein sequence; no DNA is given. It is TCRdb's table, rather than the study itself, that gives the V and J calls and clone size. The sample table holds about 390,000 distinct CDR3 sequences. The top ten constitute over 8.5% of the sample.

To determine HCMV serostatus, a commercial ELISA kit was used to detect HCMV-specific IgG in serum. Peripheral blood mononuclear cells were isolated from blood by Ficoll density gradient centrifugation. The TCR comes from a woman between 45 and 65 years old in good health. Donor details come from another sample of the same person, matched by shared clones. Sequenced input: blood T cells: a sorted CD56 or NKG2C T cell subset, CD4+ or CD8+ T cells, or bulk PBMC T cells (not recorded which).

The CDR3 corresponds to CSAGGPNYNEQFF. The chain employs TRBV28 and TRBJ2-1; TCRdb names TRBD2, which stays unverified in the absence of DNA. The germline V gene sets CDR1 to MDHEN and CDR2 to SYDVKM. The CDR3 runs 13 residues from the cysteine to the phenylalanine. No nucleotide data were recorded.